The 9 T cell receptor beta chains listed next were all sequenced from one sample in a study of blood T cells in healthy people across ages. Using a J-beta primer mix together with a sample-barcoded 5' primer, a second PCR was run for about 7 to 12 cycles. One entry per CDR3 protein results from TCRdb running MiXCR on the 5' RACE reads. The sample lists fewer than 1,000,000 distinct CDR3 sequences, 35% to 50% seen once, with 15% to 20% in the top ten. The source material was blood. These receptors were taken from an older man in good health.

The chain recombines TRBV6-1 with TRBJ2-1; TRBD1 aligns across 9 bases. Per germline, CDR1 MNHNS and CDR2 SASEGT. V was pared by 8 bases and J by 10 bases, with 24 bases of the junction left unmatched. This CDR3 is built from 18 residues. The CDR3 is CASGIGTGWVSGHAEQFF. DNA of the CDR3: TGTGCCAGCGGTATAGGGACAGGGTGGGTTAGCGGGCACGCGGAGCAGTTCTTC.

About this clonotype itself: A read error may be the cause here, since a much bigger clone is one base away. The chain has TRBV12-3 or TRBV12-4 and TRBJ2-1; D gene uncertain. This CDR3 region has 11 residues. Trimming removed 4 bases from V and 15 bases from J, with 13 bases in between. CDR3 sequence (DNA): TGTGCCAGCAGTTCCGGTCAATCGAGGTTCTTC. Protein: CASSSGQSRFF.

The CDR3 DNA follows: TGTGCCAGCAGATCTAGTGCGAACTCCTACAATGAGCAGTTCTTC. The encoded protein is CASRSSANSYNEQFF. The rearrangement links TRBV11-2 to TRBJ2-1, with D hard to call. This CDR3 comprises 15 residues. With 6 bases removed from V and 0 bases from J, the gap between germline ends came to 12 bases. CDR1 SGHAT and CDR2 FQNNGV come from the germline V gene.

There are many counts of this clonotype. The chain combines TRBV12-3 or TRBV12-4 with TRBJ2-7; the D gene is possibly TRBD2 (6 bases). V was pared by 3 bases and J by 4 bases, with 13 bases between. This CDR3 is 14 amino acids long. CDR3 DNA: TGTGCCAGCAGTTTCGCTTTTCGGGAGTACGAGCAGTACTTC. Translation gives CASSFAFREYEQYF.

For the CDR3, the DNA is TGCGCCAGCAGCCAAGTTACAGGGGGCCAAGAGACCCAGTACTTC. Amino acid sequence: CASSQVTGGQETQYF. The chain combines TRBV4-3 with TRBJ2-5; 8 nucleotides match TRBD1. The germline gives CDR1 LGHNA, CDR2 YSLEER. V gave up 1 base and J gave up 1 base; unmatched junction bases: 2. The CDR3 loop spans 15 amino acids.

This clonotype was observed once. V gene TRBV11-3 combines with J gene TRBJ2-5; D is unclear. The CDR3 spans 15 residues. The V end lost 1 base, the J end lost 4 bases, and 13 bases lay between the germline ends. Germline V gives CDR1 SGHNT, CDR2 YENEEA. CDR3 DNA sequence: TGTGCCAGCAGCTTAGGGTCTAGGGTTGCAGAGACCCAGTACTTC. Amino acid sequence: CASSLGSRVAETQYF.

This clonotype has a handful of counts. V is TRBV20-1 and J is TRBJ1-2; no reliable D call. The CDR3 sequence is 11 residues long. V lost 3 bases, J lost 6 bases, and 8 bases lay in between. Germline V gene data show CDR1 as DFQATT and CDR2 as SNEGSKA (reference sequence). Here the CDR3 reads CSASVDHGYTF. The CDR3, as DNA: TGCAGTGCTAGTGTGGACCATGGCTACACCTTC.

V and J are TRBV10-3 and TRBJ1-2, with D unclear. V was clipped by 0 bases and J by 4 bases, with 12 bases between them. The CDR3 spans 15 residues. The germline gives CDR1 ENHRY, CDR2 SYGVKD. CDR3 nucleotide sequence: TGTGCCATCAGTGAGTCGACCCCAGATCTCTATGGCTACACCTTC. Translating gives CAISESTPDLYGYTF.

The chain joins TRBV6-2 or TRBV6-3 to TRBJ2-7; TRBD1 is a possible D gene (5 bases). V was cut by 0 bases and J by 0 bases, with 12 bases left in between. The CDR3 has 16 residues. From germline, CDR1 is MNHEY and CDR2 SVGEGT. CDR3: CASSYSARVGSYEQYF. The DNA for the CDR3 is TGTGCCAGCAGTTACTCAGCCAGGGTGGGCTCCTACGAGCAGTACTTC.